This T cell receptor beta chain was captured in a study of lymphopenia after photon versus proton radiotherapy. Study-wide results and caveats: Oligoclonal CD8+ Temra expansion after nadir drove photon patients' diversity drop. A bigger post-nadir fall in TCR diversity correlated inversely with survival time in deceased patients.

Generated by immunoSEQ multiplex PCR, the TCRdb table keeps only in-frame clones and is missing some. The profile shows 150,000 or so clones, 75% to 90% of them singletons. Per the germline V gene, CDR1 is SNHLY and CDR2 is FYNNEI. The CDR3 is 13 amino acids. Comments on this clone: No antigen is known for it. The junction does not match germline at one end; this may be a read error.

The rearrangement links TRBV2 to TRBJ1-1; D is unresolved. The material was peripheral blood, obtained from a patient treated with photon-based radiotherapy. The clonotype was recovered from a man aged 50 to 60 with gastric cancer. The CDR3 reads CAGRSRINTEAFF. The CDR3 nucleotides read TGTGCCGGCAGGAGCAGGATAAACACTGAAGCTTTCTTT.